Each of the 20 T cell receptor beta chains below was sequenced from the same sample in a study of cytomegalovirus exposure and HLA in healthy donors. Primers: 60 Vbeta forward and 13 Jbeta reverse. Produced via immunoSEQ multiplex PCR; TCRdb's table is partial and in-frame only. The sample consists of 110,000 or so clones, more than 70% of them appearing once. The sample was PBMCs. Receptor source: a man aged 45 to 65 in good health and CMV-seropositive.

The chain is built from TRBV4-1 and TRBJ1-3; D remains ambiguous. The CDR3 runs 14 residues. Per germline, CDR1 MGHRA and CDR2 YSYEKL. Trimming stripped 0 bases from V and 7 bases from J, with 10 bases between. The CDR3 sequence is CASSQDSFGNTIYF. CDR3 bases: TGCGCCAGCAGCCAAGATTCCTTCGGGAACACCATATATTTT.

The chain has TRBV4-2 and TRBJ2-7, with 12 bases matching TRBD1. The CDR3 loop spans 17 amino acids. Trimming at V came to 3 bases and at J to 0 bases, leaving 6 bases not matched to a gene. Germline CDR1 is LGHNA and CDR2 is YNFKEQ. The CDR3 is CASSHGTGGRSSYEQYF. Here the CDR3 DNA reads TGTGCCAGCAGCCATGGGACAGGGGGCCGAAGCTCCTACGAGCAGTACTTC.

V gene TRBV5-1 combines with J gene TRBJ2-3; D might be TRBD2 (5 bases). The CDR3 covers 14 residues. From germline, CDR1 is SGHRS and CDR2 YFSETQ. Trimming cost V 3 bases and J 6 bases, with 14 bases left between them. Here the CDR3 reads CASSYPGSRDTQYF. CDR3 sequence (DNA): TGCGCCAGCAGCTACCCGGGGTCAAGGGATACGCAGTATTTT. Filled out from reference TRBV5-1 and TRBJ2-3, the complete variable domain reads KAGVTQTPRYLIKTRGQQVTLSCSPISGHRSVSWYQQTPGQGLQFLFEYFSETQRNKGNFPGRFSGRQFSNSRSEMNVSTLELGDSALYLCASSYPGSRDTQYFGPGTRLTVL.

The CDR3 DNA reads TGTGCCAGCAGCGCGACAGGGTACGGGTACAATGAGCAGTTCTTC. Protein product: CASSATGYGYNEQFF. The chain uses TRBV7-9 and TRBJ2-1, with 7 positions matching TRBD1. V dropped 5 bases and J dropped 4; count of bases not matched to a gene: 8. Germline loops: CDR1 SEHNR, CDR2 FQNEAQ (reference sequence). This CDR3 contains 15 residues.

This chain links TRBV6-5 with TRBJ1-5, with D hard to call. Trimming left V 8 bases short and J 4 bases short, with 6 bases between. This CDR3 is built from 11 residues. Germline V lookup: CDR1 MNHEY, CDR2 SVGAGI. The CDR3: CASGFNQPQHF. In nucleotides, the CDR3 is TGTGCCAGCGGCTTTAATCAGCCCCAGCATTTT.

The CDR3 DNA is TGTGCCATCAGTCAGGCCGGCAACTATGGCTACACCTTC. It specifies CAISQAGNYGYTF. The rearrangement links TRBV10-3 to TRBJ1-2, with no clear D. The V and J ends lost 5 bases and 2 bases respectively, with 9 bases between them. Germline CDR1 reads ENHRY; CDR2 reads SYGVKD. This CDR3 has 13 residues.

The CDR3 bases are TGTGCCATCGTCAGGACAGGGCGGACCGGGGAGCTGTTTTTT. Protein: CAIVRTGRTGELFF. The rearrangement links TRBV5-8 to TRBJ2-2; 8 bases are shared with TRBD1. Trimming removed 9 bases from V and 5 bases from J; junction bases left unmatched: 9. CDR3 length: 14 amino acids. Germline V CDR1 and CDR2: SGHTS, YDEGEE.

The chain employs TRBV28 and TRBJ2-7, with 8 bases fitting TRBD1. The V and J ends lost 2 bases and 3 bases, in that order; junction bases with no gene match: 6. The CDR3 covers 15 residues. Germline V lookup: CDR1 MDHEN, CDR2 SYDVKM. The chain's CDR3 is CASSLPLRGLYEQYF. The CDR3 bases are TGTGCCAGCAGTTTACCCCTCAGGGGGCTCTACGAGCAGTACTTC.

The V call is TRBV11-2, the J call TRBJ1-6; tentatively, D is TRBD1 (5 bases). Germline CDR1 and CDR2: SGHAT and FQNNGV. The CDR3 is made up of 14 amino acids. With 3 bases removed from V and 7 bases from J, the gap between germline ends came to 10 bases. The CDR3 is CASSLIHRNSPLHF. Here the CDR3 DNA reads TGTGCCAGCAGCTTGATACACAGGAATTCACCCCTCCACTTT.

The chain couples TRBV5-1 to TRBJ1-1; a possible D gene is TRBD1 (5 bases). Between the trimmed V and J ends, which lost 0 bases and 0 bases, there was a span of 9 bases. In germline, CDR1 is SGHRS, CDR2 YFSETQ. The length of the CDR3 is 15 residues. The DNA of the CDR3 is TGCGCCAGCAGCTTGGCCGCAGGGCTGAACACTGAAGCTTTCTTT. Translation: CASSLAAGLNTEAFF.

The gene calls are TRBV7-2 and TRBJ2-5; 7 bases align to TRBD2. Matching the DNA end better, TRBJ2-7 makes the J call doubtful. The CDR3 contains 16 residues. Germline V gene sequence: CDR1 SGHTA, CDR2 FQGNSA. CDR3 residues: CASTKREGAYVYEQYF. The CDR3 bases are TGTGCCAGCACCAAGAGGGAGGGCGCATATGTCTACGAGCAGTACTTC.

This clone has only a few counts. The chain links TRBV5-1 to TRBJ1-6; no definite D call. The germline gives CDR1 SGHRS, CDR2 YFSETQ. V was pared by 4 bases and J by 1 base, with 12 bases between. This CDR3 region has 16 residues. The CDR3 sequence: CASSPQRRSYNSPLHF. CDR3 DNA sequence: TGCGCCAGCAGCCCTCAGCGTAGGTCCTATAATTCACCCCTCCACTTT.

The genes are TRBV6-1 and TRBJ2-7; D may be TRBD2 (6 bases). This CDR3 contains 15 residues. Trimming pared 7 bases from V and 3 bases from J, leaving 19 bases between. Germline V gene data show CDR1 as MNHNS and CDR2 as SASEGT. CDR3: CASNIREADIYEQYF. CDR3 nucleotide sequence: TGTGCCAGCAATATTAGGGAGGCCGACATCTACGAGCAGTACTTC.

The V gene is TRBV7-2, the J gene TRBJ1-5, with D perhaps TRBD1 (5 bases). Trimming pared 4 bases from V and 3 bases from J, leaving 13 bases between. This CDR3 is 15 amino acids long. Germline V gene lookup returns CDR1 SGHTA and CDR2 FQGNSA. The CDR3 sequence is CASSSDSSFNQPQHF. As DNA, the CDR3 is TGTGCCAGCAGCTCTGACAGTTCTTTCAATCAGCCCCAGCATTTT.

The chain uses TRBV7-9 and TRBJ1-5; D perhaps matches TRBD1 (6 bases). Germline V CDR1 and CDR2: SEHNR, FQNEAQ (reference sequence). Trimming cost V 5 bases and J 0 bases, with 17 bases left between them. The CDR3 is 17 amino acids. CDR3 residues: CASSHRQAENSNQPQHF. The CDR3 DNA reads TGTGCCAGCAGCCACCGACAGGCAGAGAATAGCAATCAGCCCCAGCATTTT. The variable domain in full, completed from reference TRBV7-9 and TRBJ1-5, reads DTGVSQNPRHKITKRGQNVTFRCDPISEHNRLYWYRQTLGQGPEFLTYFQNEAQLEKSRLLSDRFSAERPKGSFSTLEIQRTEQGDSAMYLCASSHRQAENSNQPQHFGDGTRLSIL.

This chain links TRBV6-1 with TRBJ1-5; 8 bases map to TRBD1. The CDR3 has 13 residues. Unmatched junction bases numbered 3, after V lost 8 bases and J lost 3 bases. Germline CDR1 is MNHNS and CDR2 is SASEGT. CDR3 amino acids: CASRTGNNQPQHF. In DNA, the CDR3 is TGTGCCAGCCGGACAGGGAACAATCAGCCCCAGCATTTT.

This CDR3 is CASSFLAENTEAFF. The CDR3 DNA sequence: TGTGCCAGCAGTTTCTTGGCCGAGAACACTGAAGCTTTCTTT. V is TRBV28 and J is TRBJ1-1, with D hard to call. CDR3 length: 14 amino acids. Germline loops: CDR1 MDHEN, CDR2 SYDVKM. Trimming left V 3 bases short and J 1 base short, with 9 bases between.

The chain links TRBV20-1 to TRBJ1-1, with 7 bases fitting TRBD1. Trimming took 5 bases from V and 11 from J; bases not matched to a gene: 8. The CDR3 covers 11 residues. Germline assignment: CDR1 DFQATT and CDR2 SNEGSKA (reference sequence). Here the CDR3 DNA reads TGCAGTGCTGTTTCGACAGGGACGGCTTTCTTT. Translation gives CSAVSTGTAFF.

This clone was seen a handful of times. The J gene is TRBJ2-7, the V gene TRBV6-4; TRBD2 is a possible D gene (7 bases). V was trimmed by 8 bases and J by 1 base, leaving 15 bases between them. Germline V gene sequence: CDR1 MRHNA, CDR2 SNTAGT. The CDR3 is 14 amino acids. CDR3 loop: CASVGGGLSYEQYF. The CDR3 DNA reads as TGTGCCAGCGTGGGGGGGGGCTTATCCTACGAGCAGTACTTC.

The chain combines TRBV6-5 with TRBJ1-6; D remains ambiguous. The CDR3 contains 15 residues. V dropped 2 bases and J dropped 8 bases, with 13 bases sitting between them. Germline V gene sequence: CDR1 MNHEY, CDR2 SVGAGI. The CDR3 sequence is CASSYDSGDYSPLHF. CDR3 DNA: TGTGCCAGCAGTTACGATTCCGGCGACTATTCACCCCTCCACTTT.